The following is a T cell receptor beta chain sequence with its context. CDR3 length equals 15 residues. Trimming took 3 bases from V and 1 from J, leaving 13 bases between them. This record belongs to a study of CD8 T cells in Susac syndrome. Reverse transcription used roughly 0.45 to 1 ug RNA and random hexamers. Coverage of TCR beta CDR3 amplification by immunoSEQ multiplex PCR extended to 54 Vbeta and 13 Jbeta. TCRdb fed the immunoSEQ multiplex PCR reads into MiXCR, producing one record per CDR3 protein. The repertoire consists of 110,000 or so distinct CDR3 sequences, with 90% to 98% occurring once and the leading ten covering about 0.095%. Healthy donors served as the controls. They were matched for age and sex. TEMRA cells were FACS-enriched, unlike CD8+ and CD4+ T cells, which were negatively isolated.

The source material was CD4+ T cells from PBMCs. This chain links TRBV12-3 or TRBV12-4 with TRBJ2-7, with no clear D. This TCR was recovered from a human donor in good health. DNA for the CDR3: TGTGCCAGCAGTTTTCGGGTGGCAGGTTCCTACGAGCAGTACTTC. This codes for CASSFRVAGSYEQYF.